Below, one T cell receptor (beta chain) is given with its context. What it recognizes is unknown. This entry comes from a study of cytomegalovirus exposure and HLA in healthy donors. Turning to the study itself: Within the Caucasian-associated ancestry cluster were about 81% of the approximately 400 genotyped donors. General study findings and limits: It was reported in a later analysis that an Asian-associated ancestry cluster showed fewer N-insertions than the approximately 670-donor mean.

V dropped 4 bases and J dropped 7; count of bases not matched to a gene: 6. CDR1 and CDR2 from the germline V gene are MNHNS and SASEGT. The CDR3 length is 15 residues. The primer mix had 60 Vbeta and 13 Jbeta primers. Clones were read by immunoSEQ multiplex PCR, and TCRdb kept only the in-frame ones, dropping some. The profile covers nearly 110,000 clones, with around 77% appearing a single time and roughly 3.9% taken by the ten largest. The chain employs TRBV6-1 and TRBJ2-3; 12 bases fit TRBD2. The material sequenced was PBMCs. The receptor's source is a male donor in good health and CMV-seronegative. The CDR3: CASSALAGGPNTQYF. The CDR3 nucleotides read TGTGCCAGCAGTGCTCTAGCGGGAGGGCCAAATACGCAGTATTTT.